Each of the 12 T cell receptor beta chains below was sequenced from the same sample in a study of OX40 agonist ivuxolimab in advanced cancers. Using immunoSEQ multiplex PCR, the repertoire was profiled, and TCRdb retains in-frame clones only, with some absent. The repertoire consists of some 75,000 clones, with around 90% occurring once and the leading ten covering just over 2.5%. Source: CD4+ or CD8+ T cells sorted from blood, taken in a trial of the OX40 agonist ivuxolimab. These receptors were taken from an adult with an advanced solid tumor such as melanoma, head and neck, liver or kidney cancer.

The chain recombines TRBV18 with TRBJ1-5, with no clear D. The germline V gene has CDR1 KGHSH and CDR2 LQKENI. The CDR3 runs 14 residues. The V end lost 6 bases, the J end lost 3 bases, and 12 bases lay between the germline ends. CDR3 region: CASSPDANNQPQHF. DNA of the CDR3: TGTGCCAGCTCCCCAGACGCAAACAATCAGCCCCAGCATTTT. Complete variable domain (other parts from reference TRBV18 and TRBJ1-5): NAGVMQNPRHLVRRRGQEARLRCSPMKGHSHVYWYRQLPEEGLKFMVYLQKENIIDESGMPKERFSAEFPKEGPSILRIQQVVRGDSAAYFCASSPDANNQPQHFGDGTRLSIL.

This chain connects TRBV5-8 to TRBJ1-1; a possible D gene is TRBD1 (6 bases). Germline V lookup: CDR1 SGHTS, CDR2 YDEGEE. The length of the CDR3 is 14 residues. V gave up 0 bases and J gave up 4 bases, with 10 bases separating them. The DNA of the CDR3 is TGTGCCAGCAGCTTGGTACAGGGAGGCACTGAAGCTTTCTTT. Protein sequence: CASSLVQGGTEAFF.

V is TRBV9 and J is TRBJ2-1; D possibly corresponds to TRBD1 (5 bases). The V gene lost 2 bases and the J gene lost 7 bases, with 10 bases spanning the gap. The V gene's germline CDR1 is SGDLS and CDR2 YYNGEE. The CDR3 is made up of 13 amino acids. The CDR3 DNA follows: TGTGCCAGCAGCGTCGGCAGGGCTAATGAGCAGTTCTTC. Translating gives CASSVGRANEQFF.

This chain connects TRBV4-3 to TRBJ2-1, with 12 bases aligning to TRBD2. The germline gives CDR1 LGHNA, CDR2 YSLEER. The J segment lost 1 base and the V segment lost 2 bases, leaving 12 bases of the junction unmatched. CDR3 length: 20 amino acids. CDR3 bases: TGCGCCAGCAGCCAACAAATCCTAGCGGGGGGGCTTTTGTCCTACAATGAGCAGTTCTTC. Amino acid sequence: CASSQQILAGGLLSYNEQFF.

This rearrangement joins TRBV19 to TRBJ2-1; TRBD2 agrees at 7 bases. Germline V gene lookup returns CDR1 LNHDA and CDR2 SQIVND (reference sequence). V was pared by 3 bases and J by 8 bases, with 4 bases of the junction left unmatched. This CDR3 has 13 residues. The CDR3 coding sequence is TGTGCCAGTAGTATCCCAGCGGGATATGAGCAGTTCTTC. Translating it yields CASSIPAGYEQFF.

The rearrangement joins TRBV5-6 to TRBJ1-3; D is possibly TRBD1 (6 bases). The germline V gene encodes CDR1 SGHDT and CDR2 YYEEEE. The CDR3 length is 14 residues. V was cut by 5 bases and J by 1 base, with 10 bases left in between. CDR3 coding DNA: TGTGCCAGCAGATCGACAGGTTCTGGAAACACCATATATTTT. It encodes CASRSTGSGNTIYF.

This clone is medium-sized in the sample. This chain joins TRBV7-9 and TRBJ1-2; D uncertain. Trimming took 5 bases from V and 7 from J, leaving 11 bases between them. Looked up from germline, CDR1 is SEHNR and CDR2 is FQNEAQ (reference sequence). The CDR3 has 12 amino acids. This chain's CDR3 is CASSLQAAGYTF. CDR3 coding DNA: TGTGCCAGCAGCCTCCAGGCGGCTGGCTACACCTTC.

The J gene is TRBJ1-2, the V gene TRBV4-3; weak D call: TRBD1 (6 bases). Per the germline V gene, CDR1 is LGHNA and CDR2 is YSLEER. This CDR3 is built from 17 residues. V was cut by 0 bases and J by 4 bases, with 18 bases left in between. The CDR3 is CASSQEEFGGLLYGYTF. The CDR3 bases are TGCGCCAGCAGCCAAGAAGAGTTCGGGGGGCTTCTCTATGGCTACACCTTC.

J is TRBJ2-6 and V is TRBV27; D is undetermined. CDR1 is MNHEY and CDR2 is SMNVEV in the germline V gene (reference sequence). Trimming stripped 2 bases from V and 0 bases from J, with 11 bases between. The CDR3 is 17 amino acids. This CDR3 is CASSLARPNSGANVLTF. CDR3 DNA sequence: TGTGCCAGCAGTTTAGCCAGGCCTAACTCTGGGGCCAACGTCCTGACTTTC. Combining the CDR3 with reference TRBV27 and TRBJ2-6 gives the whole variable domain EAQVTQNPRYLITVTGKKLTVTCSQNMNHEYMSWYRQDPGLGLRQIYYSMNVEVTDKGDVPEGYKVSRKEKRNFPLILESPSPNQTSLYFCASSLARPNSGANVLTFGAGSRLTVL.

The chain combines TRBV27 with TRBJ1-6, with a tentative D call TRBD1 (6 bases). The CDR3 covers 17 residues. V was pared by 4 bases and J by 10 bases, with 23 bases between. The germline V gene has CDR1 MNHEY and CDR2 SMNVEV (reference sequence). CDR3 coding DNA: TGTGCCAGCAGTTCGAACCCACCACGCCGCGGGGGCTCACCCCTCCACTTT. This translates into CASSSNPPRRGGSPLHF.

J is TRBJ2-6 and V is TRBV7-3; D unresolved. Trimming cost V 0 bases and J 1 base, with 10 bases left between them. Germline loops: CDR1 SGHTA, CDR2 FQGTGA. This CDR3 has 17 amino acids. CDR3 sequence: CASSLTGLGSGANVLTF. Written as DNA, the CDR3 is TGTGCCAGCAGCTTAACAGGGTTAGGATCTGGGGCCAACGTCCTGACTTTC.

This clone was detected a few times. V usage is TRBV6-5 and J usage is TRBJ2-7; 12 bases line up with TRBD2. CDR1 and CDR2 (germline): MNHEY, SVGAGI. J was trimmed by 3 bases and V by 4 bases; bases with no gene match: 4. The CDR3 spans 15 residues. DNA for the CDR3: TGTGCCAGCAGTTCCACTAGCGGGGGGTACTACGAGCAGTACTTC. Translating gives CASSSTSGGYYEQYF.